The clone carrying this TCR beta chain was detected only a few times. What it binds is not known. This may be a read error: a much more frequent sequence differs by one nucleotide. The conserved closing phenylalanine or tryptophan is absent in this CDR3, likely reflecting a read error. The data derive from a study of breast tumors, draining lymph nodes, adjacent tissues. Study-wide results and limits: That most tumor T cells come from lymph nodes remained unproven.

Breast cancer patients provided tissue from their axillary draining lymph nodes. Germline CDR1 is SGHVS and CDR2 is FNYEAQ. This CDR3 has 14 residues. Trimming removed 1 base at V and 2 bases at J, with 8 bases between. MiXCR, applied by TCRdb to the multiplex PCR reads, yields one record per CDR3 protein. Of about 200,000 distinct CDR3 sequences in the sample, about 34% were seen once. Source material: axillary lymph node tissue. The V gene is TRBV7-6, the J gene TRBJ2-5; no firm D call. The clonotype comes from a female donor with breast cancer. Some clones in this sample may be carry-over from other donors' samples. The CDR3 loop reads CASSLEKTQETQYL. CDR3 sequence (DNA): TGTGCCAGCAGCTTAGAAAAAACACAAGAGACCCAGTACCTC.